The present entry profiles one T cell receptor beta chain with its context. CDR3 size: 13 residues. Germline-derived CDR1 and CDR2 are SGHTS and YDEGEE. The ends were cut back, 4 bases at V and 4 bases at J, with 6 bases in the middle. The source of the sample is a study of PD-1 blockade in mismatch repair-deficient tumors. Profiled with immunoSEQ multiplex PCR; TCRdb holds only in-frame clones, not every one. The top ten hold 3% to 4% of the sample, which has some 48,000 clones, 65% to 80% seen once. The genes are TRBV5-8 and TRBJ2-6; no clear D. The sequence came from an adult with mismatch repair-deficient cancer. The source material was PBMCs, sampled before pembrolizumab treatment. The CDR3 loop is CASSLRGANVLTF. Written as DNA, the CDR3 is TGTGCCAGCAGCCTCAGGGGGGCCAACGTCCTGACTTTC.